This T cell receptor (beta chain) was captured by sequencing in a study of identical twins. Overall study findings and caveats: Where beta out-of-frame sequences were concerned, excess twin sharing was weaker. Rather than following the same donors, the conclusions depended on cross-sectional statistical analysis.

No donor was unhealthy or non-Caucasian. After template switching added a universal primer site, the resulting cDNA carried unique molecular identifiers. TCRdb reprocessed the 5' RACE reads with MiXCR, giving one entry per CDR3 protein. The data contain around 240,000 distinct CDR3 sequences, around 7% of them singletons. This clonotype was detected ten times or more. Its antigen is still unknown. Per the germline V gene, CDR1 is DFQATT and CDR2 is SNEGSKA (reference sequence). Between the trimmed V and J ends, which lost 2 bases and 0 bases, there was a span of 15 bases. The CDR3 consists of 16 residues. Separately, the same data were catalogued under a study of yellow fever vaccine responses in identical twins.

The sequenced sample consisted of memory (CD45RO+) T cells sorted from blood. The source of this sequence is a young woman in good health. The genes are TRBV20-1 and TRBJ2-3; D ambiguous. This CDR3 is CSARSPQSPSTDTQYF. CDR3 nucleotide sequence: TGCAGTGCTAGATCCCCGCAGTCTCCGAGCACAGATACGCAGTATTTT.